The entry below describes one T cell receptor (beta chain). Some clones are missing from TCRdb's copy, which holds only in-frame ones; the method was immunoSEQ multiplex PCR. The data hold 65,000 to 95,000 clones, with approximately 88% observed a single time. This sample is drawn from a study of OX40 agonist ivuxolimab in advanced cancers. V dropped 1 base and J dropped 2 bases, with 10 bases sitting between them. The CDR3 loop spans 14 amino acids. Germline values: CDR1 SGHDT, CDR2 YYEEEE. This receptor was obtained from an adult with an advanced solid tumor such as melanoma, head and neck, liver or kidney cancer. The sequenced sample was CD4+ or CD8+ T cells sorted from blood, obtained in a trial of the OX40 agonist ivuxolimab. V gene TRBV5-6 combines with J gene TRBJ2-7; D is uncertain. The CDR3 region is CASSLIAETYEQYF. The CDR3 region has the DNA TGTGCCAGCAGCTTGATCGCGGAGACCTACGAGCAGTACTTC.